The subject of this entry is one T cell receptor (beta chain). What antigen it recognizes has not been identified. No base quality information exists; no much larger clone differs at one position. Compared with germline, V lacks 2 bases and J lacks 3 bases; bases without a gene match: 0. According to the germline V gene (reference sequence), CDR1 reads MNHNY and CDR2 reads SVGAGI. Reading from cysteine to phenylalanine, the CDR3 counts 13 amino acids. Only the CDR3 region is kept as DNA, spanning 39 bases read in frame from base 1. Participants in the prospective study were enrolled through a virtual design, were aged roughly 18 to 90 years, and lived in under 25 United States geographic areas. To assign participants to cohorts, the prospective study relied on clinical history that participants themselves reported in a screening survey and a study questionnaire. Recovered participants in ImmuneRACE Cohort 3 were defined by two consecutive negative NP/OP PCR tests, clearance by a healthcare professional, or resolution of symptoms. In the prospective study, whole blood, serum and a nasopharyngeal or oropharyngeal swab were collected from each participant by mobile phlebotomists. Over a roughly two-month period, participants in the prospective study had the option of providing additional blood draws and questionnaires. Before DNA extraction, prospective study blood samples were shipped either frozen or at room temperature.

This record belongs to a study of blood T cell repertoires in COVID-19 (dated by TCRdb to the early 2020s). Some background on the complete study: Samples covering the acute and convalescent phases of COVID-19 were provided by collaborators in the United States, Italy and Spain. The prospective study material was composed of cDNA or gDNA derived from T cells, B-cell-depleted T cells, or PBMCs. The dataset comprised deeply sampled blood TCRbeta repertoires from subjects exposed to, actively infected with, or recovered from COVID-19. The repertoires were released in a freely available public database meant as a resource for research on the immune response to SARS-CoV-2. Samples came from the ongoing ImmuneRACE study (first 160 participants) plus 1,254 subjects from 6 global collaborators. The sample metadata nearly always contained a de-identified subject ID, COVID-19 status, age in years and sex. Where available, HLA class I and class II types were taken from metadata supplied by the sample provider and were not determined by assay-based typing. Findings and caveats that apply to the study as a whole: Clinical and demographic metadata were provided uncurated, with the amount varying by source and participant.

TCRbeta CDR3 regions were amplified from genomic DNA by means of the immunoSEQ Assay, a bias-controlled multiplex PCR. In the source study's methods: The number of nucleated cells in each sample was estimated from the amplification of reference gene primers within the assay. Sequence reads were collapsed and filtered to measure the absolute abundance of every unique TCRbeta CDR3 rearrangement. For each sample, productive Simpson clonality was calculated by taking the square root of Simpson's diversity index across productive rearrangements. TCRdb limited this immuneACCESS table to in-frame rearrangements with V and J called. A share of clones is missing; checked studies link under half to unresolved V genes, and the rest is unexplained. D and trimming were read from the DNA, whereas the V and J calls and clone size are those reported in that table. The sample profile shows 150,000 to 200,000 clones; about 88% of them were found once. The ten largest clones add up to roughly 9% of the sample.

Sequencing was carried out using PBMCs or T cells enriched from blood (not recorded which). This receptor was obtained from a woman younger than 30 who had recovered from COVID-19. The chain links TRBV6-6 with TRBJ1-2, and 7 junction bases match TRBD1. The bases are TGTGCCAGCAGTTACCAGGGGGACTATGGCTACACCTTC. This yields the protein CASSYQGDYGYTF.